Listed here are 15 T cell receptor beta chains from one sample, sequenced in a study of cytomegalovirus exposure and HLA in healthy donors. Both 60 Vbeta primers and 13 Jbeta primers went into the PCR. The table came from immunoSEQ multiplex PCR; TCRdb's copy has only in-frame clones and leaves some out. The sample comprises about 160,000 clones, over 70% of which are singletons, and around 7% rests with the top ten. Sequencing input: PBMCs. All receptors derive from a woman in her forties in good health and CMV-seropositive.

CDR3 in amino acids: CASSSVGGKTDTQYF. CDR3 in DNA: TGTGCCAGCAGTTCAGTCGGGGGGAAAACAGATACGCAGTATTTT. J is TRBJ2-3 and V is TRBV27; TRBD2 agrees at 7 bases. This CDR3 is 15 amino acids long. Germline CDR1 and CDR2: MNHEY and SMNVEV (reference sequence). Trimming at V came to 4 bases and at J to 3 bases, leaving 7 bases not matched to a gene.

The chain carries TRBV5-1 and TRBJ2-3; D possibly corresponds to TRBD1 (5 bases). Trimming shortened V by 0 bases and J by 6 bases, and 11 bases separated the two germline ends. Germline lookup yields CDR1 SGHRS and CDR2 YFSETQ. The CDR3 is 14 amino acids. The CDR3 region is CASSLEGVLDTQYF. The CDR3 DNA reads TGCGCCAGCAGCTTGGAAGGGGTTCTGGATACGCAGTATTTT.

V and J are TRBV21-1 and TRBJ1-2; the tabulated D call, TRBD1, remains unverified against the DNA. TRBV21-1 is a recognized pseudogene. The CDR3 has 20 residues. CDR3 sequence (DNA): TGTGCCAGCAGCCCCAGCCACTCCCGCGACAGGGGTCAAGCTAACTATGGCTACACCTTC. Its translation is CASSPSHSRDRGQANYGYTF.

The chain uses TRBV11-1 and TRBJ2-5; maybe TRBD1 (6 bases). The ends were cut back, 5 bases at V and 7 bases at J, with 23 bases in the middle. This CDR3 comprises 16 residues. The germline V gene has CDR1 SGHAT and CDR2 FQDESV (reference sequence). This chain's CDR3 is CASSPKDRLSAATQYF. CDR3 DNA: TGTGCCAGCAGCCCGAAGGACAGACTTTCTGCGGCGACCCAGTACTTC.

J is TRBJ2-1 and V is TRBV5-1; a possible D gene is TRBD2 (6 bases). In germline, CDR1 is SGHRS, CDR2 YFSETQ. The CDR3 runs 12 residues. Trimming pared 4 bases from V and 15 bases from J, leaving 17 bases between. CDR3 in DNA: TGCGCCAGCAGCCTTGGAGGGACCCTGTGGTTCTTC. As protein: CASSLGGTLWFF.

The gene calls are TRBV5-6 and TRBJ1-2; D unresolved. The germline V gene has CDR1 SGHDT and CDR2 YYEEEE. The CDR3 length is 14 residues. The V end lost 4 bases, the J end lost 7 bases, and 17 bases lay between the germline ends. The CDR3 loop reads CASSQDGRRIGYTF. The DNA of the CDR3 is TGTGCCAGCAGCCAGGACGGTCGGAGGATTGGCTACACCTTC.

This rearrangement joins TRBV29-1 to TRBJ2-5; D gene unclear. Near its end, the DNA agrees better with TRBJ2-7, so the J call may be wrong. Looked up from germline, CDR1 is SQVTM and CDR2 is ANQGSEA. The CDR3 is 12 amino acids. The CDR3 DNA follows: TGCAGCGTGCACGTGCCCCCCTACGAGCAGTACTTC. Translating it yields CSVHVPPYEQYF.

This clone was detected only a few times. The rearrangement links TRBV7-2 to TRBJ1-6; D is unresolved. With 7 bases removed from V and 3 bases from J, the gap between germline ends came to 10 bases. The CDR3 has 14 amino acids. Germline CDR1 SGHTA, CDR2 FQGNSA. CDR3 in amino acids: CASTIYGYNSPLHF. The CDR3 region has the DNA TGTGCCAGCACCATATACGGCTATAATTCACCCCTCCACTTT.

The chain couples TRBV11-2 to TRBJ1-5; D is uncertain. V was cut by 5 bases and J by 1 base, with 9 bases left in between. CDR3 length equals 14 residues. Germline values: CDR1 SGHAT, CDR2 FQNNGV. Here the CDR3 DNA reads TGTGCCAGCAGCCCTTCGACAAGCAATCAGCCCCAGCATTTT. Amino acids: CASSPSTSNQPQHF.

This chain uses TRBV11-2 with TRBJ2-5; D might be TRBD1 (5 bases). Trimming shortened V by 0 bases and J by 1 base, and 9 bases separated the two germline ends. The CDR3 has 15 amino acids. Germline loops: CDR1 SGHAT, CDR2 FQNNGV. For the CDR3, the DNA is TGTGCCAGCAGCTTAGACGGGCAGGGCCAAGAGACCCAGTACTTC. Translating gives CASSLDGQGQETQYF.

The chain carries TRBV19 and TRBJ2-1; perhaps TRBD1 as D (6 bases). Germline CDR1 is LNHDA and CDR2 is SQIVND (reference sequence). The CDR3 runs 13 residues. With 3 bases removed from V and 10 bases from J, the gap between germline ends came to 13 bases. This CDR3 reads CASSIVTGNEQFF. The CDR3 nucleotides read TGTGCCAGTAGTATTGTTACAGGGAACGAGCAGTTCTTC.

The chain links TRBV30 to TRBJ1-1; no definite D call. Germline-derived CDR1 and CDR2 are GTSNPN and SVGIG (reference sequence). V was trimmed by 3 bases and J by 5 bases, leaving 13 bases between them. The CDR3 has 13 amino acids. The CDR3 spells CAWRREGWTEAFF. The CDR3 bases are TGTGCCTGGAGGCGAGAGGGTTGGACTGAAGCTTTCTTT.

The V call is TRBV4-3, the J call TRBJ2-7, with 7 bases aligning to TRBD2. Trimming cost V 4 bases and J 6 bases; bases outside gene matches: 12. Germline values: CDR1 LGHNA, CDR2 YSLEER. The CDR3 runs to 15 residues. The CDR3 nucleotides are TGCGCCAGCAGCCCCCGAGCGGGGCAGGCGGGCGAGCAGTACTTC. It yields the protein CASSPRAGQAGEQYF.

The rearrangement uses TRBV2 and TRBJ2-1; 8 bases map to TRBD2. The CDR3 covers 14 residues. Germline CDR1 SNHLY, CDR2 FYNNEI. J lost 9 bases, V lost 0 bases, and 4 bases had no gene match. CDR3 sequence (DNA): TGTGCCAGCAGTGAAGCGCGCGGGGGGAGTGAGCAGTTCTTC. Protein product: CASSEARGGSEQFF.

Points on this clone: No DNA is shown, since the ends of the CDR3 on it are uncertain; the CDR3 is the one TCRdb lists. CDR3: CASSDFRGARELFF. V usage is TRBV6-4 and J usage is TRBJ2-2; the table's D call, TRBD2, was not checked against the DNA. The CDR3 spans 14 residues, counting both ends. Germline-derived CDR1 and CDR2 are MRHNA and SNTAGT.